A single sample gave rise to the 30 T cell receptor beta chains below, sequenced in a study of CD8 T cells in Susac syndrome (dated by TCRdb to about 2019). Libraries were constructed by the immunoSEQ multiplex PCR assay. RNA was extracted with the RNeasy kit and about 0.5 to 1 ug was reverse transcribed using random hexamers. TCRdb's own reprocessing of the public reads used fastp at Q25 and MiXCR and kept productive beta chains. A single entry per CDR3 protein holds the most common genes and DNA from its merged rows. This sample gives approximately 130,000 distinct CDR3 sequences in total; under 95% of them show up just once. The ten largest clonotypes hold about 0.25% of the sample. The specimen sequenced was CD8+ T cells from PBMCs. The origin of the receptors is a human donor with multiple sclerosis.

This chain's CDR3 is CASSPGLAATDTQYF. In DNA form, the CDR3 reads TGTGCCAGCAGCCCCGGACTAGCGGCCACAGATACGCAGTATTTT. This sequence joins TRBV3-1 and TRBJ2-3, with 10 bases that match TRBD2. The ends lost 4 bases at V and 2 bases at J; junction bases unmatched: 3. The CDR3 spans 15 residues. In germline, CDR1 is LGHDT, CDR2 YNNKEL (reference sequence).

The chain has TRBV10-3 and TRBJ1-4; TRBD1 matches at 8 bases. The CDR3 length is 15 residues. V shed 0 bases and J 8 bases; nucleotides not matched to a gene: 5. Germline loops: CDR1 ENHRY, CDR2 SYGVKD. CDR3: CAISESAGGAEKLFF. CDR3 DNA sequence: TGTGCCATCAGTGAGTCTGCAGGGGGCGCGGAAAAACTGTTTTTT.

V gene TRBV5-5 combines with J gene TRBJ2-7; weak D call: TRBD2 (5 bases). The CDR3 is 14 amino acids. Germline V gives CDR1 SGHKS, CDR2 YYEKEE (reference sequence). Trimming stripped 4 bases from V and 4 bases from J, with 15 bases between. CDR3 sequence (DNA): TGTGCCAGCAGCCCGCTAGGAAGCGGTTACGAGCAGTACTTC. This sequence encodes CASSPLGSGYEQYF.

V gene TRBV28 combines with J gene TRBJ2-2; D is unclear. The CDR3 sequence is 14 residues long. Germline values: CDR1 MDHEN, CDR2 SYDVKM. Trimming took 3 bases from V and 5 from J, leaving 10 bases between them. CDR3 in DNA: TGTGCCAGCAGTTTTGGCCAGGCGACCGGGGAGCTGTTTTTT. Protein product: CASSFGQATGELFF.

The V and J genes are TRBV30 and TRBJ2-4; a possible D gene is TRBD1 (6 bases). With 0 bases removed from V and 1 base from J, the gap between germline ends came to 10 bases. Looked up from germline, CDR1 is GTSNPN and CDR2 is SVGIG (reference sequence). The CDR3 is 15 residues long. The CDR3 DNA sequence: TGTGCCTGGAGTGTTAGCCAGGGGGCCAAAAACATTCAGTACTTC. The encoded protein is CAWSVSQGAKNIQYF.

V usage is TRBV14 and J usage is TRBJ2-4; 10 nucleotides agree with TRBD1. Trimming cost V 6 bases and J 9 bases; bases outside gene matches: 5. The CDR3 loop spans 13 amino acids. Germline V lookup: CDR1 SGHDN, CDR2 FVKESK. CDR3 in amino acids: CASRGTGESIQYF. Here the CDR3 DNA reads TGTGCCAGCAGAGGGACAGGGGAAAGCATTCAGTACTTC.

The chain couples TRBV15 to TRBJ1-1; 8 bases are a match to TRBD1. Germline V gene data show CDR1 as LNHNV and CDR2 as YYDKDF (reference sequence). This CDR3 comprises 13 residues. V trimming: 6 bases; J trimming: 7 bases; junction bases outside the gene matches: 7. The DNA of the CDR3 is TGTGCCACCAGTGATCAGGGGGCTCTTGAAGCTTTCTTT. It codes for CATSDQGALEAFF.

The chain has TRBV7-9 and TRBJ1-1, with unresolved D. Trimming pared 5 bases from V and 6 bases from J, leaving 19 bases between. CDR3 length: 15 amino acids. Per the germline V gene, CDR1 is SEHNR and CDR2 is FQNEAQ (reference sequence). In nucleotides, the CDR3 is TGTGCCAGCAGCCCAATTATTGGGGTTTACCCTGAAGCTTTCTTT. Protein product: CASSPIIGVYPEAFF. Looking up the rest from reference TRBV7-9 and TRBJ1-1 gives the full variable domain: DTGVSQNPRHKITKRGQNVTFRCDPISEHNRLYWYRQTLGQGPEFLTYFQNEAQLEKSRLLSDRFSAERPKGSFSTLEIQRTEQGDSAMYLCASSPIIGVYPEAFFGQGTRLTVV.

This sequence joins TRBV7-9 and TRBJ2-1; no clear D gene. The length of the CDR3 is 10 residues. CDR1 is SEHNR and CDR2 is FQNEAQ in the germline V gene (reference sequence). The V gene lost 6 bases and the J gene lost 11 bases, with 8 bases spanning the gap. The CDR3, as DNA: TGTGCCAGCAGACCGGTCCAGCAGTTCTTC. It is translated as CASRPVQQFF.

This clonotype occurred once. Here the CDR3 reads CASSLVSGYGYTF. Here the CDR3 DNA reads TGTGCCAGCAGCTTGGTGTCGGGCTATGGCTACACCTTC. The V gene is TRBV5-6, the J gene TRBJ1-2; D is undetermined. The CDR3 sequence is 13 residues long. Germline CDR1 SGHDT, CDR2 YYEEEE. The germline V and J ends were trimmed by 0 bases and 4 bases, with 7 bases remaining between them.

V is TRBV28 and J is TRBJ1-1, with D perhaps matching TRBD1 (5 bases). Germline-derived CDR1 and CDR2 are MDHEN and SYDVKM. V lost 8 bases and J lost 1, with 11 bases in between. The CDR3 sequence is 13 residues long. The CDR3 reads CASSSGQNTEAFF. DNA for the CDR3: TGTGCCAGCTCCTCCGGACAGAACACTGAAGCTTTCTTT. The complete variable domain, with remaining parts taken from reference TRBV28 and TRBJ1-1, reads DVKVTQSSRYLVKRTGEKVFLECVQDMDHENMFWYRQDPGLGLRLIYFSYDVKMKEKGDIPEGYSVSREKKERFSLILESASTNQTSMYLCASSSGQNTEAFFGQGTRLTVV.

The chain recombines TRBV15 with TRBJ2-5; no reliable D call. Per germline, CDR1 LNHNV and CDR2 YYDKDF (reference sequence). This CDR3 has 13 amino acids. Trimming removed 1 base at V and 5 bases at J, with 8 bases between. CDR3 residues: CATSRVLGETQYF. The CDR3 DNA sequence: TGTGCCACCAGCAGAGTATTAGGGGAGACCCAGTACTTC.

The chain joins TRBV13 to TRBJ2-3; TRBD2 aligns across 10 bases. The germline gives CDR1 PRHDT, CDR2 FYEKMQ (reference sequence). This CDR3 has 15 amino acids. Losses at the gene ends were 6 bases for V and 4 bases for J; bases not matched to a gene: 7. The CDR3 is CASRLLAGVADTQYF. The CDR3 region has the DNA TGTGCCAGCAGATTGCTAGCGGGAGTGGCAGATACGCAGTATTTT.

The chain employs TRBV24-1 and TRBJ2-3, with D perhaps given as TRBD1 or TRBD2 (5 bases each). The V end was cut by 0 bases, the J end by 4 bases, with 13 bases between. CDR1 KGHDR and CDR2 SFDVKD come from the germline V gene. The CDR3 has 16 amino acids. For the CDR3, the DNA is TGTGCCACCAGTGATTTGAACCAGGGAGTAGCAGATACGCAGTATTTT. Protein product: CATSDLNQGVADTQYF.

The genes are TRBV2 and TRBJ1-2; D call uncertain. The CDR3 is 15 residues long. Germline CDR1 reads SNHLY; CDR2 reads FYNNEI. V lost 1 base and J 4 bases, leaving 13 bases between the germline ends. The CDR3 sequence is CASSEVGGMGYGYTF. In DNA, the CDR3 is TGTGCCAGCAGTGAAGTTGGCGGGATGGGCTATGGCTACACCTTC.

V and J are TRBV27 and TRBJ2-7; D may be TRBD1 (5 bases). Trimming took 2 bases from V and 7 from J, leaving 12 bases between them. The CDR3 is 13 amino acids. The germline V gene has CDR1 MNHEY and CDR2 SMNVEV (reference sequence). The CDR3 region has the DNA TGTGCCAGCAGTTTAGGGGCCATCGGGGAGCAGTACTTC. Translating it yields CASSLGAIGEQYF.

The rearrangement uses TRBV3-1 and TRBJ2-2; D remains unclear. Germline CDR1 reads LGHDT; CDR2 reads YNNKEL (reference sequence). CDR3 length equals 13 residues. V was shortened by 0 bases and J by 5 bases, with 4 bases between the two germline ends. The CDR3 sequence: CASSQEETGELFF. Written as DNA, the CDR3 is TGTGCCAGCAGCCAAGAAGAGACCGGGGAGCTGTTTTTT.

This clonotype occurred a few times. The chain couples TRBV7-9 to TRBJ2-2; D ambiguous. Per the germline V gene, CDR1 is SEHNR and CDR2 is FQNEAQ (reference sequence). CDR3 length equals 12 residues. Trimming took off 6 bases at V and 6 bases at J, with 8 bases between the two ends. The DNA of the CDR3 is TGTGCCAGCAGTTTTTTACCCGGGGAGCTGTTTTTT. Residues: CASSFLPGELFF.

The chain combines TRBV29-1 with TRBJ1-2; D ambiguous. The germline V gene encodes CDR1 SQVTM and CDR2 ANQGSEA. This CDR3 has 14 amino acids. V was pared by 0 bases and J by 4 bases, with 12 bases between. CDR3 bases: TGCAGCGTTGAAGATTTTGTCGGACCCTATGGCTACACCTTC. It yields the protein CSVEDFVGPYGYTF.

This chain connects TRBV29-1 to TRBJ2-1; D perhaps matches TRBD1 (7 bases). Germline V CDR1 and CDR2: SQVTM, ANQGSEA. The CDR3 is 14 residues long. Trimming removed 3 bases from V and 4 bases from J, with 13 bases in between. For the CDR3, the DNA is TGCAGCGTTGAGGGATCAGGGGGGTACAATGAGCAGTTCTTC. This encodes CSVEGSGGYNEQFF.

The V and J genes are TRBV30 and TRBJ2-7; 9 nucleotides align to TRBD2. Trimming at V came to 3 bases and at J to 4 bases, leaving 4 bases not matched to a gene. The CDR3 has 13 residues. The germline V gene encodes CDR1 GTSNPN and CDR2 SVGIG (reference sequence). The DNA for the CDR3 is TGTGCCTGGAGGGCGGGAGGGGGATACGAGCAGTACTTC. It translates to CAWRAGGGYEQYF.

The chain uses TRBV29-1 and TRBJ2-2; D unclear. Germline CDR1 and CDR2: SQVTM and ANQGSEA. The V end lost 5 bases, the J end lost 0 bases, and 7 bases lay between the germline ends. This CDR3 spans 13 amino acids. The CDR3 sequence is CSVLASNTGELFF. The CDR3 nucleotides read TGCAGCGTTCTGGCGTCGAACACCGGGGAGCTGTTTTTT.

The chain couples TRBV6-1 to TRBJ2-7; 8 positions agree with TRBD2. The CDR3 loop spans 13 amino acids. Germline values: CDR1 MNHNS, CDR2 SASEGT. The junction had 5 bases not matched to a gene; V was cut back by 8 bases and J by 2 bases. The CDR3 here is CASSWGLAYEQYF. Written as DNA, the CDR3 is TGTGCCAGCTCCTGGGGACTAGCCTACGAGCAGTACTTC.

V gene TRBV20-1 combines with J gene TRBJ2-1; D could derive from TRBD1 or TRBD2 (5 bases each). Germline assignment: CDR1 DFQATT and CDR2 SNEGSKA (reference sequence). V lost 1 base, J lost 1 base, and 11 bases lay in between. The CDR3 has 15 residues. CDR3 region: CSARAGTRSYNEQFF. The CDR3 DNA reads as TGCAGTGCTAGAGCCGGGACGCGGTCCTACAATGAGCAGTTCTTC.

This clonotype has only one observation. The CDR3 DNA reads TGCAGCGTTGAAAAGGGGGCGCTCACCGGGGAGCTGTTTTTT. It yields the protein CSVEKGALTGELFF. The chain employs TRBV29-1 and TRBJ2-2; the match to TRBD1 covers 7 bases. This CDR3 is 14 amino acids long. Germline CDR1 reads SQVTM; CDR2 reads ANQGSEA. V gave up 2 bases and J gave up 4 bases; unmatched junction bases: 4.

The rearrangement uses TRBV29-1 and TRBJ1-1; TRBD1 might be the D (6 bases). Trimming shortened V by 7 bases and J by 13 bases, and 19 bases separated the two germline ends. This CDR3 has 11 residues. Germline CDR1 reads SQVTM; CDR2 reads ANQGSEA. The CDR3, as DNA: TGCAGCGCCGTCAGACAGGAATTCGGTTTCTTT. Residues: CSAVRQEFGFF.

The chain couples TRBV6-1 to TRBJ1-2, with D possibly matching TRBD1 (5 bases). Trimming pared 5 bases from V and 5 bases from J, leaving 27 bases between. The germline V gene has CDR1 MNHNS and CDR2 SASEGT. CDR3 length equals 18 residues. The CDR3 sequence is CASSPQGAGWLVEYGYTF. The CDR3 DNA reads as TGTGCCAGCAGTCCTCAGGGAGCCGGGTGGTTGGTTGAATATGGCTACACCTTC.

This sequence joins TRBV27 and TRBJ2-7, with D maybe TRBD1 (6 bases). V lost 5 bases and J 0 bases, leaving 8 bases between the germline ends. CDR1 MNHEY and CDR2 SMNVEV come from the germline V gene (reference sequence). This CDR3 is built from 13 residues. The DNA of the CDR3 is TGTGCCAGCAGTGTGACAGGCTCCTACGAGCAGTACTTC. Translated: CASSVTGSYEQYF.

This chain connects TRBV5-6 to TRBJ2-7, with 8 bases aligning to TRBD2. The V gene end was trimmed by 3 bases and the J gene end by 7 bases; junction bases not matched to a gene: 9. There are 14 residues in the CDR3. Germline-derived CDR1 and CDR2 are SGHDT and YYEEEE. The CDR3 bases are TGTGCCAGCAGCTCCGGGACTAGTGATGGGGAGCAGTACTTC. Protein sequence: CASSSGTSDGEQYF.

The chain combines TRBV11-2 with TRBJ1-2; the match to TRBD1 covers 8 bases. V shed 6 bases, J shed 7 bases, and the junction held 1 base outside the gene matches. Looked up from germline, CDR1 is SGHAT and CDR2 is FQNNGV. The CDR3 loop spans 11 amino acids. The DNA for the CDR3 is TGTGCCAGCAGGACAGGGGTTGGCTACACCTTC. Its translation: CASRTGVGYTF.